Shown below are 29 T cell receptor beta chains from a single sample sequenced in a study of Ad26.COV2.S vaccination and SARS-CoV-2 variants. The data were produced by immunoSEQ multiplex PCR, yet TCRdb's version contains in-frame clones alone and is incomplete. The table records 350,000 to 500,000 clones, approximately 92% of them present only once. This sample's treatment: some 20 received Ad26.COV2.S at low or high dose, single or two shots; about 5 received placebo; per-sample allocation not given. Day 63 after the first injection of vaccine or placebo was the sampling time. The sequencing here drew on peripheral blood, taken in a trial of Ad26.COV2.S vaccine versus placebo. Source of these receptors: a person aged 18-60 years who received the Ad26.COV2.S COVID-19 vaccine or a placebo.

In nucleotides, the CDR3 is TGTGCCAGCAGTCCCACCCCCGGTGGGGAAGGGCCCCTCCACTTT. Translated, it gives CASSPTPGGEGPLHF. This chain joins TRBV27 and TRBJ1-6, with D uncertain. CDR1 is MNHEY and CDR2 is SMNVEV in the germline V gene (reference sequence). The length of the CDR3 is 15 residues. Trimming stripped 5 bases from V and 13 bases from J, with 21 bases between.

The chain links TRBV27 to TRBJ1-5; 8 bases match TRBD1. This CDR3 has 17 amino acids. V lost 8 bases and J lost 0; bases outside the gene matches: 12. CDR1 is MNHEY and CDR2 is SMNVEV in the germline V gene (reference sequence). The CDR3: CASRRDRSGYSNQPQHF. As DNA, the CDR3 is TGTGCCAGCCGCCGGGACAGGTCAGGGTATAGCAATCAGCCCCAGCATTTT.

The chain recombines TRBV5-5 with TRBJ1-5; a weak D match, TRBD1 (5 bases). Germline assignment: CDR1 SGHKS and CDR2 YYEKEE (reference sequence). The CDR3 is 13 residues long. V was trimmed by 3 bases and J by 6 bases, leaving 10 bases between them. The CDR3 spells CASSWTSSQPQHF. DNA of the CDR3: TGTGCCAGCAGCTGGACAAGTAGTCAGCCCCAGCATTTT.

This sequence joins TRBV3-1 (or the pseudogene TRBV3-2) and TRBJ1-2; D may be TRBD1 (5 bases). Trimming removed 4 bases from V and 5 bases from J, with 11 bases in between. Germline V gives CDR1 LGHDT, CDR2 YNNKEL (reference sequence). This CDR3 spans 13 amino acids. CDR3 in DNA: TGTGCCAGCAGCCGGAGGGACCCATATGGCTACACCTTC. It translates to CASSRRDPYGYTF.

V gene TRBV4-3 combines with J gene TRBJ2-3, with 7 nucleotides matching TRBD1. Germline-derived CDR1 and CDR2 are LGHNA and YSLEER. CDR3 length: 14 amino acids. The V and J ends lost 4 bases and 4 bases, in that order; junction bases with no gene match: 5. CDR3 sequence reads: CASSLTGAADTQYF. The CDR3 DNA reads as TGCGCCAGCAGCCTCACAGGGGCAGCAGATACGCAGTATTTT.

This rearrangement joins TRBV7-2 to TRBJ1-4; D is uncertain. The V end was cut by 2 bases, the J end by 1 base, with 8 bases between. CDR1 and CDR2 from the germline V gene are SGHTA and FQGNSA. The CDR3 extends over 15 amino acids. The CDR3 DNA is TGTGCCAGCAGCTTATTCGCTGGAACTAATGAAAAACTGTTTTTT. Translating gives CASSLFAGTNEKLFF.

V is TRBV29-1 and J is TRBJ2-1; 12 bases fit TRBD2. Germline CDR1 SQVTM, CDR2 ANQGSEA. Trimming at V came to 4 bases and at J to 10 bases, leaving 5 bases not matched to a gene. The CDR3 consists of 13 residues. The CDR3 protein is CSVASGRGTEQFF. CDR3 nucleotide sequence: TGCAGCGTTGCTAGCGGGAGGGGGACCGAGCAGTTCTTC.

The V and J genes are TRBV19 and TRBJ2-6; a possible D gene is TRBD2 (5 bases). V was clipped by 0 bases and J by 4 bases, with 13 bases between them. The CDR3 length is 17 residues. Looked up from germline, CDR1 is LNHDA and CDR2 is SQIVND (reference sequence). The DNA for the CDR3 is TGTGCCAGTAGTATAGATCGGTCGGGGAACGGGGCCAACGTCCTGACTTTC. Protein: CASSIDRSGNGANVLTF.

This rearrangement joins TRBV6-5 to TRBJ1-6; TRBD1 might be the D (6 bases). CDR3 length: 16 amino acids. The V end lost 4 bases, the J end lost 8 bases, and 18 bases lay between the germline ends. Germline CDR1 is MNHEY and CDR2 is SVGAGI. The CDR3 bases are TGTGCCAGCAGTTCCCTCGCGGGGGGCGCATATTCACCCCTCCACTTT. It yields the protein CASSSLAGGAYSPLHF.

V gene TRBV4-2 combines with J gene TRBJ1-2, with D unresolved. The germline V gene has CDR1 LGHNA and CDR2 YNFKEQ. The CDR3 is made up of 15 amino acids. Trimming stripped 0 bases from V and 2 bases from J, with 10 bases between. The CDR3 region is CASSQDGPSNYGYTF. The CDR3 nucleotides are TGTGCCAGCAGCCAAGACGGGCCCTCAAACTATGGCTACACCTTC.

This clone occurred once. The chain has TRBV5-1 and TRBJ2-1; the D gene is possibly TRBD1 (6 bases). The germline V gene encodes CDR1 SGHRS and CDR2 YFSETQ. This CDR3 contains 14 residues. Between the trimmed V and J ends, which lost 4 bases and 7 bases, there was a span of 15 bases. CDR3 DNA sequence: TGCGCCAGCAGCCAAAGTTACAGGGATAATGAGCAGTTCTTC. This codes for CASSQSYRDNEQFF.

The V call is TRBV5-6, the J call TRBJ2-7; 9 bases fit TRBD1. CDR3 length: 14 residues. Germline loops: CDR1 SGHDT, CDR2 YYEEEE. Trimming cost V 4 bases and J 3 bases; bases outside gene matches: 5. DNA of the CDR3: TGTGCCAGCAGCGGCGGGACAGGGAGCTACGAGCAGTACTTC. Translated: CASSGGTGSYEQYF.

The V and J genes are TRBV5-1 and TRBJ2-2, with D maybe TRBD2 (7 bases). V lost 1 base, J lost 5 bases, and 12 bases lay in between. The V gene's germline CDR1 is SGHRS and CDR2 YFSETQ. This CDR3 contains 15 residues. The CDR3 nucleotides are TGCGCCAGCAGCTTGCGGACTAGGGGGACCGGGGAGCTGTTTTTT. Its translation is CASSLRTRGTGELFF.

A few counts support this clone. The DNA for the CDR3 is TGTGCCAGCAGCTTAGGCCTTATTTATAGCTCCTACAATGAGCAGTTCTTC. Its protein is CASSLGLIYSSYNEQFF. The chain links TRBV13 to TRBJ2-1; D is ambiguous. In germline, CDR1 is PRHDT, CDR2 FYEKMQ (reference sequence). The CDR3 runs 17 residues. The V end lost 0 bases, the J end lost 0 bases, and 12 bases lay between the germline ends. Full variable domain (remainder filled in from reference TRBV13 and TRBJ2-1): AAGVIQSPRHLIKEKRETATLKCYPIPRHDTVYWYQQGPGQDPQFLISFYEKMQSDKGSIPDRFSAQQFSDYHSELNMSSLELGDSALYFCASSLGLIYSSYNEQFFGPGTRLTVL.

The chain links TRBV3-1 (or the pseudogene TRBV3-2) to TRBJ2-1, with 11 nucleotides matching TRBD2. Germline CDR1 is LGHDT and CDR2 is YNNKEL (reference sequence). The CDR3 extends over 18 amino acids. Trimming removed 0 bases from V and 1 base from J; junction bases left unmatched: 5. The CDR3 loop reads CASSQDPRLAGSYNEQFF. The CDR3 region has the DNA TGTGCCAGCAGCCAAGACCCCAGACTAGCGGGATCCTACAATGAGCAGTTCTTC.

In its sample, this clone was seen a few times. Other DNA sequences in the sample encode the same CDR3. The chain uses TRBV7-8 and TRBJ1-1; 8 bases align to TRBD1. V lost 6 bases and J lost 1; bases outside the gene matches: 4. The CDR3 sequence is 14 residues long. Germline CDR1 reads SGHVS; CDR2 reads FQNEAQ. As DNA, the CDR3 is TGTGCCAGCAGTTCCGGACAGGGGAACACTGAAGCTTTCTTT. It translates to CASSSGQGNTEAFF.

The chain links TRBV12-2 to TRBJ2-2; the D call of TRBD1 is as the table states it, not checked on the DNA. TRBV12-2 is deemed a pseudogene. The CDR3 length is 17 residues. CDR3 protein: CASRPHVTGAQTGELFF. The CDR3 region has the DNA TGTGCAAGTCGCCCCCACGTCACAGGGGCGCAAACCGGGGAGCTGTTTTTT.

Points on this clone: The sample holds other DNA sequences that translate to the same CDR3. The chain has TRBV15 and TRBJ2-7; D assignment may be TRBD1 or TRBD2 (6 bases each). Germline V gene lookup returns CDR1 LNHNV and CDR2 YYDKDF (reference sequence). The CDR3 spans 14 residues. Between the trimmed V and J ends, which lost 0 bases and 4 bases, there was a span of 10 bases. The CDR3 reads CATSRDRGRYEQYV. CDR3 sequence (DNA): TGTGCCACCAGCAGAGATCGGGGGCGTTACGAGCAGTACGTC.

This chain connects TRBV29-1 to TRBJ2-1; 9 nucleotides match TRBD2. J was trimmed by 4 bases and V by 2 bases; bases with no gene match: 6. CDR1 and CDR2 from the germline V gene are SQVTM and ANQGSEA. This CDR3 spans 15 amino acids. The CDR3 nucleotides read TGCAGCGTTGAACGCGGGGGGGCTACTTACAATGAGCAGTTCTTC. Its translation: CSVERGGATYNEQFF.

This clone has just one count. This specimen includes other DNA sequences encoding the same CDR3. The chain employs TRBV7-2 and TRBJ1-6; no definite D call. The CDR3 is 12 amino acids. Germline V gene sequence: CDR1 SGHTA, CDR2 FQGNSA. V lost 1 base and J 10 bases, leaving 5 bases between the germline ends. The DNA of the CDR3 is TGTGCCAGCAGCTTAGATTCCTCACCCCTCCACTTT. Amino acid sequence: CASSLDSSPLHF.

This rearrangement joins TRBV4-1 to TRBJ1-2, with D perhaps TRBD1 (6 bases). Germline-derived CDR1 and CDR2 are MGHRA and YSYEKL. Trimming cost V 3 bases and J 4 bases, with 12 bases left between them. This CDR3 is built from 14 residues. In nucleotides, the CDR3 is TGCGCCAGCAGCCAGGTACAGGGCCCCTATGGCTACACCTTC. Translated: CASSQVQGPYGYTF.

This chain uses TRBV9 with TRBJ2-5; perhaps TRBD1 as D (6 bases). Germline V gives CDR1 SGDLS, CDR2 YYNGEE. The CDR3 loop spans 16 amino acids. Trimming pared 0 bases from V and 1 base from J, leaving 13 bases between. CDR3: CASSVAVGQSQETQYF. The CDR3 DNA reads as TGTGCCAGCAGCGTAGCTGTTGGACAGAGCCAAGAGACCCAGTACTTC.

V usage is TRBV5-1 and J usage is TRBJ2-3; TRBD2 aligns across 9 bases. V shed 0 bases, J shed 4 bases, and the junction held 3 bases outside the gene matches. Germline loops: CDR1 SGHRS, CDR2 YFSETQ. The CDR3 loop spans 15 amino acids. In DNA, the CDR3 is TGCGCCAGCAGCTTGGCGGCGGGGGGGGCAGATACGCAGTATTTT. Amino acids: CASSLAAGGADTQYF.

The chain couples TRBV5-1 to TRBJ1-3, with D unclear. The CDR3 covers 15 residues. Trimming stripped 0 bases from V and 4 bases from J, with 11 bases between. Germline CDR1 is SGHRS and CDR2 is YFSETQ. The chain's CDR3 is CASSLEGTAGNTIYF. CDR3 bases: TGCGCCAGCAGCTTGGAGGGCACCGCAGGAAACACCATATATTTT.

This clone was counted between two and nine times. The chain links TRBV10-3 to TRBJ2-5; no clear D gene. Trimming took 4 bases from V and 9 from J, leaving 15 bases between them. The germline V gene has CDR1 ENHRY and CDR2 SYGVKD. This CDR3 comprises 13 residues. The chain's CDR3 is CAISARNSWAQYF. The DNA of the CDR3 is TGTGCCATCAGTGCTAGGAACTCGTGGGCCCAGTACTTC.

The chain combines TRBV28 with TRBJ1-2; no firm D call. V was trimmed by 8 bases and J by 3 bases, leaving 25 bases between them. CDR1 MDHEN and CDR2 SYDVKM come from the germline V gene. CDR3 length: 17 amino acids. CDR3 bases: TGTGCCAGCTTTCCCTTGGGCTATTCGGCCACCCACTATGGCTACACCTTC. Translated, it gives CASFPLGYSATHYGYTF.

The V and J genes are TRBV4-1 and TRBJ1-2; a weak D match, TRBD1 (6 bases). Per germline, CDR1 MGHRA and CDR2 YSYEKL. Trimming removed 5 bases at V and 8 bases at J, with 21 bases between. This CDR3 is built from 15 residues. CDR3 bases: TGCGCCAGCAGCGGTGTCGGGAGGGGGTTGCGGGGCTACACCTTC. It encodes CASSGVGRGLRGYTF.

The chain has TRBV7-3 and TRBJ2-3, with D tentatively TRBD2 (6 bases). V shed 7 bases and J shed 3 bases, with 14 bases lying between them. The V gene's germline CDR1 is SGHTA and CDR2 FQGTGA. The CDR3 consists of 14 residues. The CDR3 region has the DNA TGTGCCAGCAATCCCGGGAGAGCGACAGATACGCAGTATTTT. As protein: CASNPGRATDTQYF.

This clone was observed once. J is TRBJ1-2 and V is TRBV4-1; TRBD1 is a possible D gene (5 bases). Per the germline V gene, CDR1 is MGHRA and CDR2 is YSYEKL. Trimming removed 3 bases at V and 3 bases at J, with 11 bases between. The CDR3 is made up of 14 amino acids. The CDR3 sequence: CASSQVGRHYGYTF. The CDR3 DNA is TGCGCCAGCAGCCAGGTGGGGCGTCACTATGGCTACACCTTC.